Listed here are 20 T cell receptor beta chains from one sample, sequenced in a study of CD8 T cells in ankylosing spondylitis (dated by TCRdb to between 2016 and 2019). Paper-wide results and their limitations: Blood from ankylosing spondylitis patients appeared to be characterized by a TCR beta motif made up of seven or eight highly homologous amino acid variants.

The library relied on 5' RACE. These reads were obtained on an Illumina HiSeq 2500. The raw public data were reprocessed by TCRdb itself: fastp quality trimming at Q25, MiXCR clonotype calling, in-frame beta chains only. Rows are unified per CDR3 protein, each entry keeping the most common DNA and genes. The sample table holds more than 650,000 distinct CDR3 sequences, of which over 9.5% were seen once. The ten most abundant clones make up just over 0.5% of the sample. No cognate antigen is known for these TCRs. The specimen was blood, either unsorted or a sorted T cell fraction (not recorded which). The origin of the receptors is a male donor with ankylosing spondylitis.

The chain is built from TRBV6-5 and TRBJ2-7, with D unclear. Germline CDR1 MNHEY, CDR2 SVGAGI. The CDR3 spans 15 residues. Trimming stripped 0 bases from V and 4 bases from J, with 13 bases between. As DNA, the CDR3 is TGTGCCAGCAGTTACTCGGCTACCGACGGGTACGAGCAGTACTTC. It encodes CASSYSATDGYEQYF.

CDR3 in amino acids: CSAHRRVSYEQYF. The CDR3 DNA sequence: TGCAGTGCTCATAGGAGGGTTTCCTACGAGCAGTACTTC. V gene TRBV20-1 combines with J gene TRBJ2-7, with a weak D call TRBD2 (6 bases). CDR1 DFQATT and CDR2 SNEGSKA come from the germline V gene (reference sequence). The length of the CDR3 is 13 residues. V was shortened by 5 bases and J by 1 base, with 12 bases between the two germline ends.

J is TRBJ1-2 and V is TRBV7-2; D is uncertain. The CDR3 is made up of 15 amino acids. V was clipped by 5 bases and J by 4 bases, with 17 bases between them. The V gene's germline CDR1 is SGHTA and CDR2 FQGNSA. The CDR3 DNA follows: TGTGCCAGCAGCCCCCCTTACCCAAGTTCCTATGGCTACACCTTC. Its translation is CASSPPYPSSYGYTF.

The CDR3 reads CASRGAVSYEQYF. As DNA, the CDR3 is TGCGCCAGCAGAGGGGCGGTATCCTACGAGCAGTACTTC. The chain couples TRBV5-1 to TRBJ2-7, with D possibly matching TRBD1 (5 bases). Germline loops: CDR1 SGHRS, CDR2 YFSETQ. The CDR3 totals 13 residues. With 5 bases removed from V and 1 base from J, the gap between germline ends came to 10 bases.

Concerning this clonotype: An end of the junction differs from the germline gene, which may be a read error. V is TRBV7-2 and J is TRBJ2-1; D possibly corresponds to TRBD1 (6 bases). Germline V lookup: CDR1 SGHTA, CDR2 FQGNSA. The CDR3 contains 15 residues. The chain's CDR3 is CVSSLVGTYYNEQFF. Here the CDR3 DNA reads TGTGTCAGCAGCTTAGTGGGGACATATTACAATGAGCAGTTCTTC.

CDR3 region: CSAPKRQFTDTQYF. CDR3 DNA: TGCAGTGCTCCTAAGAGGCAGTTTACAGATACGCAGTATTTT. The chain employs TRBV20-1 and TRBJ2-3; D uncertain. The V end lost 5 bases, the J end lost 3 bases, and 15 bases lay between the germline ends. The germline gives CDR1 DFQATT, CDR2 SNEGSKA (reference sequence). The CDR3 is made up of 14 amino acids.

This clonotype was observed a handful of times. The chain is built from TRBV11-2 and TRBJ2-3; D unresolved. CDR3 length: 15 residues. Per the germline V gene, CDR1 is SGHAT and CDR2 is FQNNGV. V lost 0 bases and J lost 0, with 7 bases in between. This chain's CDR3 is CASSLDFLSTDTQYF. The CDR3 DNA reads as TGTGCCAGCAGCTTAGATTTTCTCAGCACAGATACGCAGTATTTT.

This clonotype was observed a handful of times. This rearrangement joins TRBV18 to TRBJ2-1; TRBD2 matches 11 bases. Trimming cost V 1 base and J 0 bases; bases outside gene matches: 17. This CDR3 comprises 22 residues. Germline CDR1 KGHSH, CDR2 LQKENI. CDR3 protein: CASSPQGARTSGSKPSYNEQFF. As DNA, the CDR3 is TGTGCCAGCTCACCACAGGGGGCGCGTACTAGCGGGAGTAAACCCTCCTACAATGAGCAGTTCTTC.

This clonotype showed up just a few times. The rearrangement uses TRBV5-1 and TRBJ2-3; 11 bases are a match to TRBD1. From germline, CDR1 is SGHRS and CDR2 YFSETQ. V lost 0 bases and J lost 5; bases outside the gene matches: 2. CDR3 length: 15 residues. The CDR3 here is CASSLGTGGLDTQYF. CDR3 coding DNA: TGCGCCAGCAGCTTGGGGACAGGGGGCTTAGATACGCAGTATTTT.

The chain has TRBV2 and TRBJ2-1, with D perhaps being TRBD1 or TRBD2 (6 bases each). Trimming shortened V by 8 bases and J by 7 bases, and 15 bases separated the two germline ends. Per the germline V gene, CDR1 is SNHLY and CDR2 is FYNNEI. The CDR3 extends over 13 amino acids. The CDR3 is CASATEGVNEQFF. DNA of the CDR3: TGTGCCAGCGCCACGGAGGGGGTTAATGAGCAGTTCTTC. The whole variable domain, remainder taken from reference TRBV2 and TRBJ2-1, is EPEVTQTPSHQVTQMGQEVILRCVPISNHLYFYWYRQILGQKVEFLVSFYNNEISEKSEIFDDQFSVERPDGSNFTLKIRSTKLEDSAMYFCASATEGVNEQFFGPGTRLTVL.

The J gene is TRBJ1-2, the V gene TRBV5-1; a possible D gene is TRBD1 (5 bases). This CDR3 contains 14 residues. V lost 0 bases and J 8 bases, leaving 14 bases between the germline ends. In germline, CDR1 is SGHRS, CDR2 YFSETQ. Here the CDR3 reads CASSLESGRVGYTF. As DNA, the CDR3 is TGCGCCAGCAGCTTGGAGTCGGGACGGGTCGGCTACACCTTC.

This clonotype appeared once. The rearrangement uses TRBV7-9 and TRBJ1-3; the D gene is possibly TRBD1 (5 bases). This CDR3 has 13 amino acids. Germline-derived CDR1 and CDR2 are SEHNR and FQNEAQ (reference sequence). Trimming stripped 8 bases from V and 4 bases from J, with 12 bases between. The CDR3 bases are TGTGCCAGCGGGGAACAGGCGGGAAACACCATATATTTT. Translating it yields CASGEQAGNTIYF.

This clonotype appeared many times. The CDR3 DNA reads as TGTGCCAGCAGCTCCGACCCAGAAAACACTGAAGCTTTCTTT. Encoded protein: CASSSDPENTEAFF. The chain has TRBV7-2 and TRBJ1-1; D not resolved. V was cut by 4 bases and J by 2 bases, with 11 bases left in between. The CDR3 totals 14 residues. Germline V gene lookup returns CDR1 SGHTA and CDR2 FQGNSA.

This clonotype has more than one count but fewer than ten. The chain joins TRBV20-1 to TRBJ1-1; TRBD1 matches 11 bases. Losses at the gene ends were 2 bases for V and 4 bases for J; bases not matched to a gene: 6. The CDR3 has 15 residues. Germline lookup yields CDR1 DFQATT and CDR2 SNEGSKA (reference sequence). The CDR3 bases are TGCAGTGCTAGACCGGACAGGGGGCTTGGCACTGAAGCTTTCTTT. Protein: CSARPDRGLGTEAFF.

This clonotype was seen a few times. J is TRBJ1-2 and V is TRBV20-1; TRBD1 is a possible D gene (5 bases). Per the germline V gene, CDR1 is DFQATT and CDR2 is SNEGSKA (reference sequence). CDR3 length equals 15 residues. Trimming removed 5 bases from V and 2 bases from J, with 18 bases in between. The CDR3 bases are TGCAGTGCTGGGAAGAACAGGAACACCAACTATGGCTACACCTTC. It specifies CSAGKNRNTNYGYTF.

The J gene is TRBJ1-1, the V gene TRBV20-1, with D maybe TRBD1 (6 bases). Germline V gene lookup returns CDR1 DFQATT and CDR2 SNEGSKA (reference sequence). The CDR3 runs 15 residues. Trimming cost V 5 bases and J 1 base, with 17 bases left between them. Here the CDR3 reads CSAQDRRTGNTEAFF. CDR3 sequence (DNA): TGCAGTGCTCAAGACAGGAGAACTGGGAACACTGAAGCTTTCTTT.

This clonotype was seen only a few times. J is TRBJ2-2 and V is TRBV28; 7 bases match TRBD2. The CDR3 loop spans 14 amino acids. Germline V lookup: CDR1 MDHEN, CDR2 SYDVKM. Losses at the gene ends were 4 bases for V and 4 bases for J; bases not matched to a gene: 3. The CDR3: CASSWTSLTGELFF. CDR3 nucleotide sequence: TGTGCCAGCAGTTGGACTAGTCTCACCGGGGAGCTGTTTTTT. The full variable domain, rest sourced from reference TRBV28 and TRBJ2-2, is DVKVTQSSRYLVKRTGEKVFLECVQDMDHENMFWYRQDPGLGLRLIYFSYDVKMKEKGDIPEGYSVSREKKERFSLILESASTNQTSMYLCASSWTSLTGELFFGEGSRLTVL.

Many counts were recorded for this clonotype. The chain has TRBV20-1 and TRBJ1-2; D might be TRBD1 (5 bases). This CDR3 comprises 12 residues. The V end lost 3 bases, the J end lost 3 bases, and 8 bases lay between the germline ends. Germline CDR1 DFQATT, CDR2 SNEGSKA (reference sequence). CDR3 DNA: TGCAGTGCTAGGGGCAGGGACTATGGCTACACCTTC. Encoded protein: CSARGRDYGYTF.

This clonotype has a count of ten or more. The rearrangement links TRBV29-1 to TRBJ2-5, with D hard to call. CDR3 length equals 11 residues. Between the trimmed V and J ends, which lost 4 bases and 5 bases, there was a span of 8 bases. Looked up from germline, CDR1 is SQVTM and CDR2 is ANQGSEA. CDR3 protein: CSVAPGETQYF. The CDR3 DNA reads as TGCAGCGTTGCGCCCGGGGAGACCCAGTACTTC.

This clonotype was seen repeatedly, ten times or more. The chain joins TRBV29-1 to TRBJ1-5; D remains ambiguous. Germline assignment: CDR1 SQVTM and CDR2 ANQGSEA. V was shortened by 3 bases and J by 4 bases, with 10 bases between the two germline ends. The CDR3 covers 13 residues. The CDR3 coding sequence is TGCAGCGTTGAGGGCCCCGGGAATCAGCCCCAGCATTTT. Translation: CSVEGPGNQPQHF.